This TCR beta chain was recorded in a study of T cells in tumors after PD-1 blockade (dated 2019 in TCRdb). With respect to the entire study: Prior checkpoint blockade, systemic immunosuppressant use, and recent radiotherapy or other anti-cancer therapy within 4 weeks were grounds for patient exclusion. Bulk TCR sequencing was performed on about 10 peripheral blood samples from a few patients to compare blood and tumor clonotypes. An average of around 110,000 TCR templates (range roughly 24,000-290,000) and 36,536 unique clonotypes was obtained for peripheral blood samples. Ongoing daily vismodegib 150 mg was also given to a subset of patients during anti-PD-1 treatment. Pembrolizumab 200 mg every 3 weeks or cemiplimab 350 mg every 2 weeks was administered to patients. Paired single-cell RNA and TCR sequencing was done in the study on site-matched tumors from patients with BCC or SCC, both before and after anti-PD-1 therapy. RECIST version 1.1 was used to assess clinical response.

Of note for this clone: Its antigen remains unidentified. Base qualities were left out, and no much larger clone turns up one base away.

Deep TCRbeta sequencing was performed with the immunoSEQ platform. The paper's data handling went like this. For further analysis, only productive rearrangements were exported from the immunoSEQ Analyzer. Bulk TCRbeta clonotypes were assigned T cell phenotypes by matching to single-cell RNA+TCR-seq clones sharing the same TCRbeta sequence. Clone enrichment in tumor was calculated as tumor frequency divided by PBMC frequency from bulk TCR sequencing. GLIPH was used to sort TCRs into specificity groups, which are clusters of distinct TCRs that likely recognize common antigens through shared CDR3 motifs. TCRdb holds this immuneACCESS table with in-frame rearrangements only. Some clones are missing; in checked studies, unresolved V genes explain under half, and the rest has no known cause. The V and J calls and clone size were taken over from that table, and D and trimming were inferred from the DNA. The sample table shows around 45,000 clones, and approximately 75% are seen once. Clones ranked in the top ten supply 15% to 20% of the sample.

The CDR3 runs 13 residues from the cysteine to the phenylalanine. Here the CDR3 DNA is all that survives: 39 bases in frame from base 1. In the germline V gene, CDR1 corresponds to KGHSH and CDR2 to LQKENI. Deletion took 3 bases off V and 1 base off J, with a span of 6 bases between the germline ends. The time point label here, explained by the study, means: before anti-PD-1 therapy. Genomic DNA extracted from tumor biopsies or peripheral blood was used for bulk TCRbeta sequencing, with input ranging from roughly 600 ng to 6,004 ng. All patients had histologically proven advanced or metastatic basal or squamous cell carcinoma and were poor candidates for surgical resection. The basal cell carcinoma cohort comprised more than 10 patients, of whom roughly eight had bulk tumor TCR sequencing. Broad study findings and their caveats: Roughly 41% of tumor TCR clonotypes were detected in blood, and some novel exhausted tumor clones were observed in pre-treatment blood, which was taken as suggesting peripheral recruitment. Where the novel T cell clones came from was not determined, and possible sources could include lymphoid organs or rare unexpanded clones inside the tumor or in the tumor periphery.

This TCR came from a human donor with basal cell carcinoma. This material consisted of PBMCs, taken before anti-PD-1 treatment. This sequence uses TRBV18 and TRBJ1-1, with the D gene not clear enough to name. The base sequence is TGTGCCAGCTCACCCGACCAGAACACTGAAGCTTTCTTT. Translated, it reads CASSPDQNTEAFF. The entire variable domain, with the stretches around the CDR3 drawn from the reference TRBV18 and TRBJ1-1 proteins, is NAGVMQNPRHLVRRRGQEARLRCSPMKGHSHVYWYRQLPEEGLKFMVYLQKENIIDESGMPKERFSAEFPKEGPSILRIQQVVRGDSAAYFCASSPDQNTEAFFGQGTRLTVV.